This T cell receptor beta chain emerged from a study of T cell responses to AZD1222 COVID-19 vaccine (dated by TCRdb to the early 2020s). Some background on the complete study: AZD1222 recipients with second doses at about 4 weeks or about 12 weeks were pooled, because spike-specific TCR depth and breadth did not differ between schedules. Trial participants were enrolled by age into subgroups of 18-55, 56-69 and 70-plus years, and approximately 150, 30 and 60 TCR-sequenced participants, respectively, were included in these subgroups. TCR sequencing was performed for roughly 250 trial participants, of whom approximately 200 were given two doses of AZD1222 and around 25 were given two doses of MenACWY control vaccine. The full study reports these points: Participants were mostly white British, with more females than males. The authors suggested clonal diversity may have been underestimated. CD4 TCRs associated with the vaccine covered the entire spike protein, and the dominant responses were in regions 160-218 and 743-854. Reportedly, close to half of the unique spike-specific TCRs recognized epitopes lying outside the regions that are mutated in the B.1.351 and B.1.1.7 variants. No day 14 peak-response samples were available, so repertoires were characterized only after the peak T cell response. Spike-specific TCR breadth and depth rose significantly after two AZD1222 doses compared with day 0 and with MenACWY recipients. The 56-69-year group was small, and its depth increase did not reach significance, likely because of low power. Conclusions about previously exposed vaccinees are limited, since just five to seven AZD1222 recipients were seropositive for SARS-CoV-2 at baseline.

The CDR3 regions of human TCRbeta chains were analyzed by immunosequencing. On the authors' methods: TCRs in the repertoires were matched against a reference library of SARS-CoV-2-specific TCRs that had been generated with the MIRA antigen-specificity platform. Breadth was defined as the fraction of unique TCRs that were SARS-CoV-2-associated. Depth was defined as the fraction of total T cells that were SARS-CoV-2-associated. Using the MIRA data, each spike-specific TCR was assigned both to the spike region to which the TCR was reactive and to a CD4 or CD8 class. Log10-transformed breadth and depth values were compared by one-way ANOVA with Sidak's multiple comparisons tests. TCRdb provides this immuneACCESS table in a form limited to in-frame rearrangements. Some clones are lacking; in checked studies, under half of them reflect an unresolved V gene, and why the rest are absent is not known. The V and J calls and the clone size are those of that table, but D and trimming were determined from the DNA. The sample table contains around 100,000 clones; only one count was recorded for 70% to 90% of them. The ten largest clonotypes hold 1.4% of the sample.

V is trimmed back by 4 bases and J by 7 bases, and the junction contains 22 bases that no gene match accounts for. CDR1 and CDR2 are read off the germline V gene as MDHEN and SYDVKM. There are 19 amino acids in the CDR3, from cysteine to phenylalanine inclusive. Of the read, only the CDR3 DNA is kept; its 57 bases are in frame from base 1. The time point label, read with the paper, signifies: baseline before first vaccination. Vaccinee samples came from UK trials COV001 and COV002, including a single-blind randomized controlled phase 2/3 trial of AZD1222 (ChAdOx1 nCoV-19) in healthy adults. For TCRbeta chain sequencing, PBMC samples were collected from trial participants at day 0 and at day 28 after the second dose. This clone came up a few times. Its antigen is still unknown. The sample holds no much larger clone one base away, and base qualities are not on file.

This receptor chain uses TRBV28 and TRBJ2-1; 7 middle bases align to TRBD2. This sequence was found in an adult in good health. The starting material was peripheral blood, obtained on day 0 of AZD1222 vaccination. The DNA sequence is TGTGCCAGCAGTTGCCGCCCTGGCGGGAGACTAGGTGAGGAGAATGAGCAGTTCTTC. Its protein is CASSCRPGGRLGEENEQFF.